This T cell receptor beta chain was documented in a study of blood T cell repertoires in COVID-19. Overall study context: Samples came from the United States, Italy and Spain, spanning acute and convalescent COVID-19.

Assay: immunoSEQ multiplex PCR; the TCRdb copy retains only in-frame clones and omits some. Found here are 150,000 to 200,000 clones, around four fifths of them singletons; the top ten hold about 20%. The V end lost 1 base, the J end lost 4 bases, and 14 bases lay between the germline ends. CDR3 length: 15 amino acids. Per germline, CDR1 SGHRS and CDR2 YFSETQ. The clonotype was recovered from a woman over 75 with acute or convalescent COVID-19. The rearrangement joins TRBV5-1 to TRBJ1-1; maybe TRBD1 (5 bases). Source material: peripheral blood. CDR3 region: CASSLLGAASTEAFF. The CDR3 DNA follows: TGCGCCAGCAGCTTGTTAGGGGCTGCAAGCACTGAAGCTTTCTTT.